This is a list of T cell receptor beta chains from one sample in a study of T cells after yellow fever vaccination. TCRdb ran MiXCR on the 5' RACE reads and lists one entry per CDR3 protein. The sample lists over 150,000 distinct CDR3 sequences, 6% to 7.5% occurring once. The sequences come from CD4+ T cells sorted from PBMCs, collected around 5 days after the first yellow fever vaccination. Receptor source: a man younger than 30 who received the YFV17D yellow fever vaccine. Both conserved end residues are part of each CDR3. A D gene is named only where the DNA matches it firmly. Clone size is stated in some rows and not others, as once, few, many or a class when expanded.

clone_size j_call d_call v_call cdr3_aa cdr3_nt
many TRBJ1-5 . TRBV7-3 CASSLRRGQPQHF TGTGCCAGCAGCTTAAGGAGGGGTCAGCCCCAGCATTTT
many TRBJ2-7 . TRBV6-1 CASSMGGAGYEQYF TGTGCCAGCAGTATGGGGGGGGCTGGCTACGAGCAGTACTTC
many TRBJ1-1 . TRBV6-5 CASRVLDLTEAFF TGTGCCAGCAGAGTACTGGATCTCACTGAAGCTTTCTTT
. TRBJ2-3 . TRBV4-1 CASSQRNTQYF TGCGCCAGCAGCCAGAGGAACACGCAGTATTTT
. TRBJ1-2 . TRBV20-1 CSARVEVPDSYGYTF TGCAGTGCTAGAGTCGAAGTTCCGGACTCATATGGCTACACCTTC
. TRBJ1-3 . TRBV3-1 CASSQGPHTGNTIYF TGTGCCAGCAGCCAAGGGCCCCATACTGGAAACACCATATATTTT
few TRBJ1-1 . TRBV5-1 CASSWTLGTEAFF TGCGCCAGCAGCTGGACATTAGGCACTGAAGCTTTCTTT
few TRBJ2-7 . TRBV7-2 CASSPPMGYEQYF TGTGCCAGCAGCCCCCCCATGGGCTACGAGCAGTACTTC
few TRBJ1-6 . TRBV5-1 CASRVGPNAANSPLHF TGCGCCAGCAGAGTCGGGCCCAACGCTGCTAATTCACCCCTCCACTTT
many TRBJ2-5 TRBD1 TRBV10-3 CAISDRGGETQYF TGTGCCATCAGCGACAGGGGCGGGGAGACCCAGTACTTC
. TRBJ1-2 TRBD1 TRBV20-1 CSASRTGELYGYTF TGCAGTGCTTCTAGGACAGGGGAGCTCTATGGCTACACCTTC
. TRBJ2-7 TRBD1 TRBV7-9 CASSLGQGNYEQYF TGTGCCAGCAGCTTAGGACAGGGTAACTACGAGCAGTACTTC
few TRBJ1-5 TRBD1 TRBV27 CASSLTGVNQPQHF TGTGCCAGCAGTCTTACAGGGGTCAATCAGCCCCAGCATTTT
few TRBJ2-6 TRBD1 TRBV7-6 CASSLGQHSGANVLTF TGTGCCAGCAGCTTGGGACAGCACTCTGGGGCCAACGTCCTGACTTTC
. TRBJ2-3 . TRBV7-9 CASSSLLQTDTQYF TGTGCCAGCAGCAGTTTATTGCAAACAGATACGCAGTATTTT
few TRBJ1-3 . TRBV7-9 CASTPGGGQAGNTIYF TGTGCCAGCACCCCCGGGGGGGGTCAAGCTGGAAACACCATATATTTT
. TRBJ2-5 TRBD2 TRBV7-2 CASSSLWRGGLETQYF TGTGCCAGCAGCTCTCTGTGGCGGGGGGGCCTTGAGACCCAGTACTTC
many TRBJ1-4 . TRBV18 CASSPGTWGIEKLFF TGTGCCAGCTCACCCGGGACCTGGGGAATCGAAAAACTGTTTTTT
few TRBJ2-1 TRBD2 TRBV7-9 CASSLARIGGAYNEQFF TGTGCCAGCAGCTTAGCGCGGATCGGGGGGGCCTACAATGAGCAGTTCTTC
few TRBJ1-1 . TRBV10-3 CAISGLRDGEAFF TGTGCCATCAGTGGATTGCGGGACGGTGAAGCTTTCTTT
. TRBJ1-5 . TRBV4-1 CASSRGVGNQPQHF TGCGCCAGCAGTCGGGGAGTGGGGAATCAGCCCCAGCATTTT
many TRBJ1-1 . TRBV19 CASSTGARDTEAFF TGTGCCAGTAGTACGGGGGCGCGCGACACTGAAGCTTTCTTT
. TRBJ1-1 . TRBV12-3/TRBV12-4 CASSFVGIWKGTEAFF TGTGCCAGCAGTTTCGTAGGTATTTGGAAGGGCACTGAAGCTTTCTTT
. TRBJ2-3 . TRBV4-2 CASSQVGARSLALSTDTQYF TGTGCCAGCAGCCAAGTAGGTGCAAGATCCCTAGCCCTCAGCACAGATACGCAGTATTTT
few TRBJ1-5 TRBD1 TRBV4-1 CASSQDAGTGYLFNSNQPQHF TGCGCCAGCAGCCAAGATGCCGGGACAGGGTACCTATTCAATAGCAATCAGCCCCAGCATTTT
few TRBJ1-2 TRBD1 TRBV7-2 CASSSMPRQGNYGYTF TGTGCCAGCAGCTCAATGCCCCGACAGGGGAACTATGGCTACACCTTC
many TRBJ2-1 . TRBV7-2 CASSRTGSSGSYNEQFF TGTGCCAGCAGTCGTACAGGGTCCTCTGGCTCCTACAATGAGCAGTTCTTC
many TRBJ2-7 . TRBV28 CASFLGGAYEQYF TGTGCCAGCTTTCTAGGCGGAGCCTACGAGCAGTACTTC
many TRBJ2-7 . TRBV20-1 CSARDHGGQPGYEQYF TGCAGTGCTAGAGATCACGGGGGCCAACCTGGCTACGAGCAGTACTTC
few TRBJ2-7 . TRBV7-9 CASSLNQGTYEQYF TGTGCCAGCAGCTTAAATCAGGGGACCTACGAGCAGTACTTC
few TRBJ2-1 . TRBV19 CASSIDGQARRGPHNEQFF TGTGCCAGTAGTATAGACGGGCAAGCACGGCGGGGGCCGCACAATGAGCAGTTCTTC
few TRBJ2-5 . TRBV20-1 CSAGKGRVQETQYF TGCAGTGCCGGGAAGGGGCGAGTGCAAGAGACCCAGTACTTC
. TRBJ2-2 . TRBV4-3 CASSSDRDYTGELFF TGCGCCAGCAGCTCCGACAGGGACTACACCGGGGAGCTGTTTTTT
many TRBJ2-7 . TRBV7-6 CASGTLSSYEQYF TGTGCCAGCGGAACTCTAAGCTCCTACGAGCAGTACTTC
. TRBJ1-3 TRBD1 TRBV10-3 CAAAGTGGIYENTIYF TGTGCCGCAGCGGGGACAGGGGGCATTTACGAAAACACCATATATTTT
. TRBJ1-1 . TRBV28 CASSRGQNTEAFF TGTGCCAGCAGCCGAGGGCAGAACACTGAAGCTTTCTTT